This TCR beta chain was found in a study of blood T cells in healthy people across ages (dated by TCRdb to between 2014 and 2016). Some background on the complete study: In model experiments, template switching captured roughly one uniquely barcoded TCR beta cDNA molecule for every two T cells. Four age groups were formed from the donors: young (average approximately 17 years), middle-aged (around 41), aged (approximately 60) and long-lived (82). Two additional independent replicas of 1 million unique cDNA reads from the same blood draw were analyzed for two donors (one aged 18 to 29 and one aged 80 or older). To track age-related changes in TCR beta repertoire diversity, the study relied on deep sequencing normalized with unique cDNA molecular identifiers. The investigation overall reported the following: Observed TCR beta diversity per million T cells fell roughly linearly with age, and a significant reduction was already apparent by age around 36. Compared with the aged group, the long-lived group had more naive CD4+ T cells, fewer expanded clones and increased TCR diversity, a pattern suggesting age selection. Conclusive comparison of naive and antigen-experienced compartments was prevented by the profiling of bulk unsorted PBMCs. Donor CMV infection status was unknown, potentially confounding age-related changes in expanded clonotypes. A strong correlation was found between observed TCR beta diversity and the percentage of naive T cells measured by flow cytometry. Estimates of total diversity from one million sequenced T cells were regarded as lower bounds and underestimates.

The library was obtained by 5' RACE. Sequencing took place on an Illumina HiSeq 2500. A second 7 to 11 cycle PCR used a sample-barcoded 5' primer and a J-beta primer mix. A unique molecular identifier was introduced onto each TCR beta cDNA molecule by a template-switch 5' adaptor carrying 12 random nucleotides. Each sample yielded at least 2.5 million CDR3-containing paired-end reads. The Mint cDNA synthesis kit, primed by a TRBC-specific oligonucleotide, was used to synthesize first-strand cDNA from all RNA. All cDNA was treated with uracil-DNA glycosylase and then went through a first 18-cycle PCR with the universal primers M1SS and BC2_uni_R. The paper's data handling went like this. Each sample was normalized by randomly selecting 1 million high-quality reads, each carrying a distinct molecular identifier. Reads with shared molecular identifiers were discarded instead of being binned into consensus sequences. MiTCR, set to a Q25 quality threshold and the strictest error-elimination algorithm, was used for CDR3 identification, clonotype clustering and error correction. Lower-bound total TCR beta diversity was estimated with a nonparametric unseen species model using Euler transformation. TCRdb reanalyzed the raw reads on its own, using fastp at Q25 for trimming and MiXCR for clone calling, and kept in-frame beta chains. Each entry merges the rows of one CDR3 protein and shows their most common DNA and genes. The V and J calls were not made by the authors but by TCRdb's processing. The sample includes some 890,000 distinct CDR3 sequences, with approximately 32% observed a single time. The ten largest clones add up to about a tenth of the sample.

The CDR3 region is 14 residues in length, termini included. Of the read, only the CDR3 DNA is kept; its 42 bases are in frame from base 1. V and J lose 5 bases and 5 bases, and a span of 13 bases separates them. The germline V gene gives CDR1 as SGHTA and CDR2 as FQGNSA. A word on this clonotype: Its antigen remains undetermined. A read error may be the cause here, since a much bigger clone is one base away. The conserved closing phenylalanine or tryptophan is absent in this CDR3, likely reflecting a read error.

Systemically healthy Caucasian individuals from Russia, around 38 in total and aged roughly 6 to 95 years, were included as donors. Each donor gave around 9.9 milliliters of peripheral blood, collected into EDTA-treated Vacutainer tubes. Ficoll-Paque density-gradient centrifugation was used to isolate PBMCs, with at least 6.5 million per sample. Total RNA, at least 6 micrograms per sample, was extracted from PBMCs with Trizol reagent. For every donor, flow cytometry on a PBMC aliquot measured the percentage of naive CD45RAhigh/CD27high T cells. These same records also appear under a second study, on T cells of mothers and their children. As noted in the second study: Nine systemically healthy Caucasian individuals served as donors, namely three mothers together with their six children. cDNA synthesis consumed the entire amount of extracted RNA, loaded at about 1.5 ug RNA in each 15 ul reaction. In the second PCR, sample barcodes and 2-4 random nucleotides were introduced via the M1S primer. Over 8 million TCR beta CDR3 reads were obtained for each mother, and 2.5 million to 3 million reads were obtained for each child. Thymic selection similarly shapes TCR recombination output in related and unrelated pairs, with minor effect from inherited differences. Related mother-child pairs always showed normalized repertoire overlap that was slightly higher than in unrelated mother-child pairs, though the difference was never significant. No persistent microchimeric T cell clones were detected, at a sensitivity of roughly 93 clones per million clonotypes. To look for features that set related mother-child pairs apart from unrelated individuals, the researchers ran deep NGS to compare the TCR beta repertoires of mothers and children. Mothers averaged about 37 +/- 4 years of age and children averaged around 11 +/- 4 years. After adapters were ligated using NEBNext reagents, the libraries underwent 100+100 nt paired-end sequencing on an Illumina HiSeq 2000. To prevent cross-contamination, the mother and child libraries were prepared a month apart and were sequenced in separate runs. Each donor had between 500,000 and 2,000,000 distinct TCR beta clonotypes identified. Naive TCR beta clonotypes were estimated from low-frequency clonotypes matched to each donor's FACS-determined naive share, without sorting.

Sequencing was performed on blood. The sequence links TRBV7-2 to TRBJ1-5; no D gene can be assigned with confidence. The source of this sequence is a woman aged 35 to 49 in good health. The DNA sequence reads TGTGCCAGCAGCCCCGGACGGTCTCATCAGCCCCAGCATTTG. This yields the protein CASSPGRSHQPQHL.